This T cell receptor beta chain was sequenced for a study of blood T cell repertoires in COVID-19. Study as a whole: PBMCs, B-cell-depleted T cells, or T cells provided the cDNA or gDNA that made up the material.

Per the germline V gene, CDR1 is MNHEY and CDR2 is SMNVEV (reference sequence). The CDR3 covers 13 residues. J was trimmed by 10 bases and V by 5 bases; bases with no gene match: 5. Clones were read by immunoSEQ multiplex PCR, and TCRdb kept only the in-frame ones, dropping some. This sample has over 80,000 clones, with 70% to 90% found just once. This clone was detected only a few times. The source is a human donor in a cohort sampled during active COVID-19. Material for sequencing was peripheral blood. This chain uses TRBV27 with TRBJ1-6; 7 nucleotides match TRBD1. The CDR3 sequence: CASSLRGSSPLHF. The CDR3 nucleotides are TGTGCCAGCAGTCTCAGGGGGTCCTCACCCCTCCACTTT.